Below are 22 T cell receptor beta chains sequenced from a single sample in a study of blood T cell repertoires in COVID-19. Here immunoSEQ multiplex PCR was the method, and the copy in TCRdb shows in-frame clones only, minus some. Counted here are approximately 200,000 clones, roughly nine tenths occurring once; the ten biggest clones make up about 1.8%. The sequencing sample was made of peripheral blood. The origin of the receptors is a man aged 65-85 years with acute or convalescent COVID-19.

The CDR3 region is CASSPGRGRNTGELFF. CDR3 nucleotide sequence: TGTGCCAGCAGCCCCGGTAGAGGGAGGAACACCGGGGAGCTGTTTTTT. The V call is TRBV11-3, the J call TRBJ2-2, with D possibly TRBD2 on 5 matching bases. The CDR3 consists of 16 residues. Trimming stripped 5 bases from V and 1 base from J, with 14 bases between. CDR1 is SGHNT, CDR2 YENEEA, per germline.

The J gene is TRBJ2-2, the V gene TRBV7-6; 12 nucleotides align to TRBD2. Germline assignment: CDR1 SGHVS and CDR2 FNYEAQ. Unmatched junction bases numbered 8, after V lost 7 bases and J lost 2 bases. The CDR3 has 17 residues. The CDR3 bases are TGTGCCAGCACCGAACTAGCGGGAGGACCAAACACCGGGGAGCTGTTTTTT. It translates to CASTELAGGPNTGELFF.

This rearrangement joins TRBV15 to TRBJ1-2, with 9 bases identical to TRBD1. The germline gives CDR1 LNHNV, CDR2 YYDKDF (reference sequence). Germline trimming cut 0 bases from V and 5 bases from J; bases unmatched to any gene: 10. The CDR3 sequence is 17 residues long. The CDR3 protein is CATSRDRLKGQGYGYTF. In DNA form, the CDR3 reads TGTGCCACCAGCAGAGACAGACTTAAGGGACAGGGTTATGGCTACACCTTC. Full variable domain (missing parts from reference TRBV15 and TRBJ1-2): DAMVIQNPRYQVTQFGKPVTLSCSQTLNHNVMYWYQQKSSQAPKLLFHYYDKDFNNEADTPDNFQSRRPNTSFCFLDIRSPGLGDTAMYLCATSRDRLKGQGYGYTFGSGTRLTVV.

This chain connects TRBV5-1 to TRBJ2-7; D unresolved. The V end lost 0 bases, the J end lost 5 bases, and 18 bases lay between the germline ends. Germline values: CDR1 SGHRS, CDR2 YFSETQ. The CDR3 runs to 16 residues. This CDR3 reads CASSLDSFSPGHEQYF. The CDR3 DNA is TGCGCCAGCAGCTTGGACAGCTTCTCCCCTGGCCACGAGCAGTACTTC.

The chain's CDR3 is CASSVGLAGPDTQYF. CDR3 nucleotides: TGTGCCAGTTCGGTGGGACTAGCGGGACCAGATACGCAGTATTTT. The V gene is TRBV7-2, the J gene TRBJ2-3; 13 nucleotides match TRBD2. J was trimmed by 4 bases and V by 9 bases; bases with no gene match: 7. Germline lookup yields CDR1 SGHTA and CDR2 FQGNSA. The CDR3 has 15 residues.

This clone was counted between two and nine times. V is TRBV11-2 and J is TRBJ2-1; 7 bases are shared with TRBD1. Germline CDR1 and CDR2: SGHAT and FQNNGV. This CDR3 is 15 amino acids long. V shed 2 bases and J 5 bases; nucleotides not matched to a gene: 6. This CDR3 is CASSLRQGEHNEQFF. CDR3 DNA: TGTGCCAGCAGCTTACGGCAGGGGGAACACAATGAGCAGTTCTTC.

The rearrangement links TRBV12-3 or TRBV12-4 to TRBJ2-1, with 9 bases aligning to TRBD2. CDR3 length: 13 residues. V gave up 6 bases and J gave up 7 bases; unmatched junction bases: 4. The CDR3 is CASSQAGGNEQFF. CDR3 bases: TGTGCCAGCAGCCAGGCGGGAGGGAATGAGCAGTTCTTC.

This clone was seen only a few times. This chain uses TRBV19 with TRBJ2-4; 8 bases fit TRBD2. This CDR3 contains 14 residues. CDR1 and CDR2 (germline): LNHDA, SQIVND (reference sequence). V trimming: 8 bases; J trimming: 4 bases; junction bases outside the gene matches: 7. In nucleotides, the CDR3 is TGTGCCAGTTTTTCAGCGGGAGAGAAAAACATTCAGTACTTC. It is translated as CASFSAGEKNIQYF.

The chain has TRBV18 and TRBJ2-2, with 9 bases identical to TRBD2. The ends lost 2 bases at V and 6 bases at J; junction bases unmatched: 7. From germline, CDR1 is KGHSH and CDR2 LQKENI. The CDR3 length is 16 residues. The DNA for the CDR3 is TGTGCCAGCTCACCATCGTTAGCGGGAGTAGCCGGGGAGCTGTTTTTT. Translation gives CASSPSLAGVAGELFF. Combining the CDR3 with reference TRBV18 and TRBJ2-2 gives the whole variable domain NAGVMQNPRHLVRRRGQEARLRCSPMKGHSHVYWYRQLPEEGLKFMVYLQKENIIDESGMPKERFSAEFPKEGPSILRIQQVVRGDSAAYFCASSPSLAGVAGELFFGEGSRLTVL.

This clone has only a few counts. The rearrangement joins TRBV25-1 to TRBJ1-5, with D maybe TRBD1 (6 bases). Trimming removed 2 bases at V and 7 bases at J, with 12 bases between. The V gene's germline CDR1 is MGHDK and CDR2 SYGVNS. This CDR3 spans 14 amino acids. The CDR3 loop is CASSETGFGQPQHF. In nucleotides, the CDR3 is TGTGCCAGCAGTGAAACAGGGTTCGGGCAGCCCCAGCATTTT.

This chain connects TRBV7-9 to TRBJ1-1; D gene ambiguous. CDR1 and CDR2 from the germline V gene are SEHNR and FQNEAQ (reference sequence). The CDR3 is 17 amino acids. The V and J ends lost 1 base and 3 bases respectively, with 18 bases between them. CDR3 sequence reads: CASSLGWAAEADTEAFF. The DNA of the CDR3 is TGTGCCAGCAGCTTAGGCTGGGCAGCCGAAGCGGACACTGAAGCTTTCTTT. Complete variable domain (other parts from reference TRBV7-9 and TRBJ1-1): DTGVSQNPRHKITKRGQNVTFRCDPISEHNRLYWYRQTLGQGPEFLTYFQNEAQLEKSRLLSDRFSAERPKGSFSTLEIQRTEQGDSAMYLCASSLGWAAEADTEAFFGQGTRLTVV.

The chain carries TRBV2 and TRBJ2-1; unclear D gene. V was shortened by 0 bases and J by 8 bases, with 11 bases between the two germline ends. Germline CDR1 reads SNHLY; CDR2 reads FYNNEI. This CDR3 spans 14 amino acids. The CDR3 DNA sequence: TGTGCCAGCAGTGAAGCGAATTGGTCAGATGAGCAGTTCTTC. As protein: CASSEANWSDEQFF.

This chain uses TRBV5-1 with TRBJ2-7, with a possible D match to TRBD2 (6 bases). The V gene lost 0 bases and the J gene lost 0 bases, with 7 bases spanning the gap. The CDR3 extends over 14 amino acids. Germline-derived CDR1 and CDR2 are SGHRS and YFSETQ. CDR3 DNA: TGCGCCAGCAGCTTGGGGCGGGGCTCCTACGAGCAGTACTTC. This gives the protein CASSLGRGSYEQYF.

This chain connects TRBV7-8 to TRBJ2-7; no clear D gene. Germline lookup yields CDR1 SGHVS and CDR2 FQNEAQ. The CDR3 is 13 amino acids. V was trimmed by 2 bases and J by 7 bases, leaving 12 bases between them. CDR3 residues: CASSLPQYSEQYF. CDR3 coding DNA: TGTGCCAGCAGCTTACCCCAATACAGTGAGCAGTACTTC.

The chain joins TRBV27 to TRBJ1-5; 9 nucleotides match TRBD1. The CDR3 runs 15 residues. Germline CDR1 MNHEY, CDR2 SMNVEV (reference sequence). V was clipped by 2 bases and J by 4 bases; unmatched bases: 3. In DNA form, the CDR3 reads TGTGCCAGCAGTTTAGGGACAGGGTCTAATCAGCCCCAGCATTTT. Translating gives CASSLGTGSNQPQHF.

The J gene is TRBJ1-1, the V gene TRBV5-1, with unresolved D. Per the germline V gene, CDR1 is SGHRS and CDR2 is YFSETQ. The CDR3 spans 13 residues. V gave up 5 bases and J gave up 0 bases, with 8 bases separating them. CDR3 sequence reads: CASRREMNTEAFF. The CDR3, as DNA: TGCGCCAGCAGACGAGAGATGAACACTGAAGCTTTCTTT.

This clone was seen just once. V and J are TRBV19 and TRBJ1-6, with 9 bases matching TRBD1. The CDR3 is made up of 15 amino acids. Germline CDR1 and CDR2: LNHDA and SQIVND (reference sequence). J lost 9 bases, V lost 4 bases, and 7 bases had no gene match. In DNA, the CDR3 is TGTGCCAGTAGTACTCCGGGACAGGGAGTTTCACCCCTCCACTTT. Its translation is CASSTPGQGVSPLHF.

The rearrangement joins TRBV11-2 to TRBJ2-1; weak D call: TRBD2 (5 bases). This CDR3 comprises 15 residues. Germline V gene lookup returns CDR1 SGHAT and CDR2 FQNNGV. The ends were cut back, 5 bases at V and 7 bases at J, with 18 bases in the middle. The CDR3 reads CASSLVAGMDNEQFF. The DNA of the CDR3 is TGTGCCAGCAGCCTAGTAGCCGGGATGGATAATGAGCAGTTCTTC.

CDR3 DNA: TGTGCCAGCAGGGAGGGAGAGGGGCAGCCCCAGCATTTT. Its translation: CASREGEGQPQHF. J is TRBJ1-5 and V is TRBV6-5, with TRBD1 as a possible D gene (5 bases). Between the trimmed V and J ends, which lost 6 bases and 7 bases, there was a span of 13 bases. CDR1 and CDR2 from the germline V gene are MNHEY and SVGAGI. There are 13 residues in the CDR3.

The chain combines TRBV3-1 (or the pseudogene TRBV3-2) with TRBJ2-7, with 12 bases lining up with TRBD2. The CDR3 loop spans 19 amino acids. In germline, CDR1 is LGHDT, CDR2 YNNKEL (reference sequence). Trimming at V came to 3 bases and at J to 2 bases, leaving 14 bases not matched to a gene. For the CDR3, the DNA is TGTGCCAGCAGCCACCGACTAGCGGGAGAACGGTTTATGCCCTACGAGCAGTACTTC. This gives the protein CASSHRLAGERFMPYEQYF.

CDR3: CASSSGSGDGNTIYF. For the CDR3, the DNA is TGTGCCAGCAGCTCCGGTTCGGGGGATGGAAACACCATATATTTT. The chain employs TRBV7-9 and TRBJ1-3, with a tentative D call TRBD1 (5 bases). V was pared by 4 bases and J by 3 bases, with 13 bases between. CDR1 and CDR2 (germline): SEHNR, FQNEAQ (reference sequence). The CDR3 has 15 residues.

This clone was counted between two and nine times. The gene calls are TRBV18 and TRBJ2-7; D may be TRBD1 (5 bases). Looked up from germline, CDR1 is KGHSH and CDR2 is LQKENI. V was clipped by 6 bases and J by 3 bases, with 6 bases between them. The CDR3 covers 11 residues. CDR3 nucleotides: TGTGCCAGCTCCAGGGACTACGAGCAGTACTTC. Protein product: CASSRDYEQYF.